This T cell receptor (beta chain) comes out of a study of blood T cell repertoires in COVID-19. Original analysis: Reference gene primers were amplified, and this amplification served to estimate nucleated cell counts. Some clones are missing from TCRdb's copy, which holds only in-frame ones; the method was immunoSEQ multiplex PCR. V, J and clone size reflect that table, while D and trimming were determined from the DNA. The sample contains 250,000 to 350,000 clones, approximately 85% of which appear only once. This CDR3 has 15 residues. The trim removed 6 bases at V and 2 bases at J, leaving 8 bases unmatched. Germline CDR1 reads LNHDA; CDR2 reads SQIVND (reference sequence).

V usage is TRBV19 and J usage is TRBJ2-7, with 9 nucleotides matching TRBD2. Sequenced sample: peripheral blood. This clonotype was obtained from a human donor with COVID-19, enrolled during active disease. The donor label of this sample is uncertain. The CDR3 bases are TGTGCCAGTAGCTCAGCTAGCGGGGTAGCCTACGAGCAGTACTTC. Amino acid sequence: CASSSASGVAYEQYF.